These T cell receptor beta chains were read from a single sample in a study of molecular identifiers for immune sequencing clone quantification. TCRdb independently ran MiXCR on the PCR reads; one entry per CDR3 protein. This table has approximately 500,000 distinct CDR3 sequences, 20% to 25% appearing once. The sequenced material came from naive CD8+ T cells from blood, with Jurkat cell RNA spiked in. These receptor sequences come from a human donor in good health. Some libraries in this study had Jurkat cell RNA spiked in. CDR3s include the opening cysteine and the closing phenylalanine or tryptophan. D genes are given only for firm matches. Clone size is stated in some rows and not others, as once, few, many or a class when expanded.

>NA|NA|TRBV12-3/TRBV12-4|TRBJ2-1
CASSSGTPSDGQFF
TGTGCCAGCAGTTCCGGGACACCTTCGGATGGGCAGTTCTTC
>NA|few|TRBV27|TRBJ1-3
CASSLQGFGNTIYF
TGTGCCAGCAGTTTACAAGGGTTTGGAAACACCATATATTTT
>NA|many|TRBV7-6|TRBJ2-5
CASSSGSQETQYF
TGTGCCAGCAGCTCAGGGTCCCAAGAGACCCAGTACTTC
>TRBD2|few|TRBV3-1|TRBJ2-7
CASSPGTSGEYEQHF
TGTGCCAGCAGCCCCGGGACTAGCGGAGAATACGAGCAGCACTTC
>NA|NA|TRBV11-2|TRBJ2-7
CASSLDPGAEQYF
TGTGCCAGCAGCTTAGATCCAGGGGCCGAGCAGTACTTC
>TRBD2|many|TRBV2|TRBJ2-5
CAGRTSGVQETQYF
TGTGCCGGACGGACTAGCGGGGTACAAGAGACCCAGTACTTC
>TRBD2|few|TRBV6-1|TRBJ2-1
CASRFDSGRGYNEQFF
TGTGCCAGCAGATTTGATAGCGGGAGAGGGTACAATGAGCAGTTCTTC
>TRBD1|many|TRBV27|TRBJ2-2
CASSLGQGGGDTGELFF
TGTGCCAGCAGTTTAGGACAGGGAGGAGGAGACACCGGGGAGCTGTTTTTT
>TRBD1|many|TRBV4-3|TRBJ2-2
CASSHGQANTGELFF
TGCGCCAGCAGCCATGGACAGGCGAACACCGGGGAGCTGTTTTTT
>TRBD1|few|TRBV4-3|TRBJ2-1
CASSLRDRSYNEQFF
TGCGCCAGCAGCCTCCGGGACAGATCCTACAATGAGCAGTTCTTC
>TRBD1|NA|TRBV6-6|TRBJ1-2
CASSYTGTGLANYGYTF
TGTGCCAGCAGTTACACAGGGACAGGACTAGCTAACTATGGCTACACCTTC
>NA|many|TRBV28|TRBJ2-5
CASSLSKSDLSETQYF
TGTGCCAGCAGTTTATCTAAGAGTGACTTATCAGAGACCCAGTACTTC
>NA|few|TRBV6-6|TRBJ1-1
CASRPLNTEAFF
TGTGCCAGCAGGCCGCTAAACACTGAAGCTTTCTTT
>TRBD1|NA|TRBV19|TRBJ2-1
CASTPGTAYNEQFF
TGTGCCAGTACACCCGGGACAGCTTACAATGAGCAGTTCTTC
>NA|NA|TRBV12-3/TRBV12-4|TRBJ2-2
CASSTTSPGELFF
TGTGCCAGCAGTACAACTAGTCCCGGGGAGCTGTTTTTT
>TRBD1|NA|TRBV11-2|TRBJ1-6
CASSQLPGQGYPRSPLHF
TGTGCCAGCAGCCAGCTACCCGGACAGGGATATCCTCGATCACCCCTCCACTTT
>NA|few|TRBV3-1|TRBJ2-3
CASSQADPLLDTQYF
TGTGCCAGCAGCCAAGCTGACCCATTACTGGATACGCAGTATTTT
>NA|few|TRBV6-1|TRBJ2-7
CASSAGASPGYEQYF
TGTGCCAGCAGTGCAGGCGCAAGCCCTGGCTACGAGCAGTACTTC
>NA|few|TRBV19|TRBJ1-1
CASSFSGGDTEAFF
TGTGCCAGCAGTTTCTCGGGGGGCGACACTGAAGCTTTCTTT
>TRBD2|many|TRBV20-1|TRBJ2-2
CSAIPRGLAGVGGELFF
TGCAGTGCTATTCCTCGGGGACTAGCGGGAGTAGGCGGGGAGCTGTTTTTT
>TRBD2|NA|TRBV9|TRBJ2-1
CACSTWTSGTYNEQFF
TGTGCCTGCAGCACCTGGACTAGCGGCACCTACAATGAGCAGTTCTTC
>TRBD1|NA|TRBV19|TRBJ1-1
CASSIDNRGQAEAFF
TGTGCCAGTAGTATAGATAACAGGGGGCAGGCTGAAGCTTTCTTT
>NA|NA|TRBV7-9|TRBJ1-5
CASSLGPRDWNQPQHF
TGTGCCAGCAGCTTAGGCCCCAGGGATTGGAATCAGCCCCAGCATTTT
>NA|few|TRBV11-2|TRBJ1-4
CASSSTENNEKLFF
TGTGCCAGCAGCTCGACAGAGAATAATGAAAAACTGTTTTTT
>NA|many|TRBV6-5|TRBJ1-5
CASTSGGNQPQHF
TGTGCCAGCACCAGCGGTGGCAATCAGCCCCAGCATTTT
>TRBD1|NA|TRBV19|TRBJ1-5
CASSIVGTGGQPQHF
TGTGCCAGTAGTATAGTTGGGACAGGGGGCCAGCCCCAGCATTTT
>NA|many|TRBV6-2/TRBV6-3|TRBJ1-1
CATVRRNDGTEAFF
TGTGCCACAGTACGCCGAAATGATGGCACTGAAGCTTTCTTT
>TRBD1|few|TRBV9|TRBJ1-3
CGEPQQRRGRDRGHSGNTIYF
TGTGGGGAACCCCAGCAGCGTAGAGGTCGGGACAGGGGACACTCTGGAAACACCATATATTTT
>NA|few|TRBV9|TRBJ1-1
CASSSSGFGTEAFF
TGTGCCAGCAGCTCCTCCGGGTTTGGAACTGAAGCTTTCTTT
>NA|few|TRBV7-9|TRBJ1-5
CASSQTGMGNQPQHF
TGTGCCAGCAGCCAAACAGGGATGGGCAATCAGCCCCAGCATTTT
>NA|NA|TRBV7-6|TRBJ2-1
CASSSASAWDEQFF
TGTGCCAGCAGCTCCGCAAGCGCCTGGGATGAGCAGTTCTTC
>NA|many|TRBV12-3/TRBV12-4|TRBJ1-4
CASTDQGSQEKLFF
TGTGCCAGCACCGACCAGGGAAGTCAGGAAAAACTGTTTTTT
>NA|NA|TRBV19|TRBJ2-1
CASSIVQGEIEQFF
TGTGCCAGTAGTATCGTCCAAGGGGAGATTGAGCAGTTCTTC
>NA|many|TRBV29-1|TRBJ1-1
CSATMNTEAFF
TGCAGCGCCACAATGAACACTGAAGCTTTCTTT
>NA|few|TRBV27|TRBJ1-1
CASSLSGHPNTEAFF
TGTGCCAGCAGTTTAAGTGGACACCCGAACACTGAAGCTTTCTTT
>TRBD1|NA|TRBV29-1|TRBJ2-7
CSVQGTGTDYEQYF
TGCAGCGTTCAAGGGACAGGGACGGACTACGAGCAGTACTTC
>NA|many|TRBV4-3|TRBJ2-3
CASSPTSGPTDTQYF
TGCGCCAGCAGCCCGACATCGGGGCCCACAGATACGCAGTATTTT
>NA|many|TRBV20-1|TRBJ2-2
CSASGVNTGELFF
TGCAGTGCTAGCGGAGTGAACACCGGGGAGCTGTTTTTT
>NA|few|TRBV9|TRBJ2-5
CASSGEGRAQETQYF
TGTGCCAGCAGCGGTGAGGGGCGGGCTCAAGAGACCCAGTACTTC
>NA|many|TRBV5-5|TRBJ2-7
CASTQGGSYEQYF
TGTGCCTCCACACAGGGGGGGTCCTACGAGCAGTACTTC
>TRBD1|NA|TRBV6-2/TRBV6-3|TRBJ1-5
CASSSLDREAFQPQHF
TGTGCCAGCAGTTCACTAGACAGGGAAGCTTTTCAGCCCCAGCATTTT
>NA|NA|TRBV7-6|TRBJ2-7
CASSQTGQYDYEQYF
TGTGCCAGCAGCCAAACGGGACAATATGACTACGAGCAGTACTTC
>TRBD2|NA|TRBV7-9|TRBJ2-2
CASSTWTSGIVRELFF
TGTGCCAGCAGCACTTGGACTAGCGGGATAGTCAGGGAGCTGTTTTTT
>NA|few|TRBV7-9|TRBJ1-5
CASKQGLPQHF
TGTGCCAGTAAACAGGGTTTGCCCCAGCATTTT
>NA|few|TRBV27|TRBJ1-5
CASSLLGDNQPQHF
TGTGCCAGCAGTTTATTGGGAGACAATCAGCCCCAGCATTTT
>NA|many|TRBV28|TRBJ2-7
CASSPLVTHEQYF
TGTGCCAGCAGCCCACTAGTCACCCACGAGCAGTACTTC
>NA|few|TRBV5-1|TRBJ2-7
CASSLAGQMNHEQYF
TGCGCCAGCAGCTTGGCCGGGCAGATGAACCACGAGCAGTACTTC
>TRBD1|many|TRBV12-3/TRBV12-4|TRBJ2-7
CASSVRQGWYEQYF
TGTGCCAGCAGTGTCCGACAGGGATGGTACGAGCAGTACTTC
>NA|many|TRBV10-3|TRBJ1-5
CAISESRGNEPQHF
TGTGCCATCAGTGAGTCCAGGGGCAACGAGCCCCAGCATTTT
>TRBD1|many|TRBV7-8|TRBJ2-3
CASSFWGTGGTDTQYF
TGTGCCAGCAGCTTTTGGGGGACAGGGGGCACAGATACGCAGTATTTT
>NA|many|TRBV12-3/TRBV12-4|TRBJ2-7
CASSLTGREQYF
TGTGCCAGCAGTCTGACAGGGAGGGAGCAGTACTTC
>TRBD2|few|TRBV3-1|TRBJ2-3
CASSQPTSGPQGDTQYF
TGTGCCAGCAGCCAACCGACTAGCGGGCCACAGGGAGATACGCAGTATTTT
>TRBD1|NA|TRBV12-3/TRBV12-4|TRBJ1-2
CAGRLIGTEAGYTF
TGTGCCGGCAGATTAATCGGGACAGAGGCTGGCTACACCTTC
>TRBD1|NA|TRBV7-6|TRBJ2-7
CASSTGQAVNYEQYF
TGTGCCAGCAGCACCGGACAGGCGGTGAACTACGAGCAGTACTTC
>NA|NA|TRBV20-1|TRBJ1-1
CSASGGEAFF
TGCAGTGCTTCGGGCGGAGAAGCTTTCTTT
>NA|few|TRBV6-2/TRBV6-3|TRBJ1-2
CASTNNPVTNYGYTF
TGTGCCAGCACCAACAACCCAGTGACTAACTATGGCTACACCTTC
>TRBD1|many|TRBV7-6|TRBJ2-3
CASSPDRETDTQYF
TGTGCCAGCAGCCCCGACAGGGAGACAGATACGCAGTATTTT
>NA|NA|TRBV6-5|TRBJ1-3
CASSYLGPGNTIYF
TGTGCCAGCAGTTATCTGGGGCCAGGAAACACCATATATTTT